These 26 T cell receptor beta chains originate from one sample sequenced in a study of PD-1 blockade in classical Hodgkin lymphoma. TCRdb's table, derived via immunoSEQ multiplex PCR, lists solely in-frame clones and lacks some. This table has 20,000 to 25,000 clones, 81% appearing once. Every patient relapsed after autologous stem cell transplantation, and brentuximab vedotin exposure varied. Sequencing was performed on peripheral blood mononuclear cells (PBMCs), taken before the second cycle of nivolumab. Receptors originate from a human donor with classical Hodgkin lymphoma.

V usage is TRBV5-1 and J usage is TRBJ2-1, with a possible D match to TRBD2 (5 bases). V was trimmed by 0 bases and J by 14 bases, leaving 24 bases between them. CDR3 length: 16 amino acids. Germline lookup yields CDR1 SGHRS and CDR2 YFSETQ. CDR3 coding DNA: TGCGCCAGCAGCTTGGATTTCGGGGTCCCGAGTTTGTACGAGTTCTTC. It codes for CASSLDFGVPSLYEFF. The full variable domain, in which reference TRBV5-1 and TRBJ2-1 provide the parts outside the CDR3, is KAGVTQTPRYLIKTRGQQVTLSCSPISGHRSVSWYQQTPGQGLQFLFEYFSETQRNKGNFPGRFSGRQFSNSRSEMNVSTLELGDSALYLCASSLDFGVPSLYEFFGPGTRLTVL.

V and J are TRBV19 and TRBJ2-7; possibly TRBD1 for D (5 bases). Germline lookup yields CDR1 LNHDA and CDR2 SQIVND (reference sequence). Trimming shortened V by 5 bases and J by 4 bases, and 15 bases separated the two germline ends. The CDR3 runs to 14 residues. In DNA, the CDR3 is TGTGCCAGTAGTCCGCGACAGTTATTGTACGAGCAGTACTTC. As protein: CASSPRQLLYEQYF.

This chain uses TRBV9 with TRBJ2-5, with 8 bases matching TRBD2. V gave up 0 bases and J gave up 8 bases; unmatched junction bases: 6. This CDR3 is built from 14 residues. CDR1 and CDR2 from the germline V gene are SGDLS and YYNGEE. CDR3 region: CASSVGNSGKTQYF. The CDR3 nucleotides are TGTGCCAGCAGCGTAGGTAATAGCGGGAAAACCCAGTACTTC.

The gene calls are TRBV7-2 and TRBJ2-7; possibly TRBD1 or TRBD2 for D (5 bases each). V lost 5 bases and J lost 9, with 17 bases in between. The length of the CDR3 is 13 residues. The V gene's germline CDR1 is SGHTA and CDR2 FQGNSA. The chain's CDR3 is CASSEPGPGRQYF. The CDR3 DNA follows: TGTGCCAGCAGCGAACCGGGCCCGGGGCGGCAGTACTTC.

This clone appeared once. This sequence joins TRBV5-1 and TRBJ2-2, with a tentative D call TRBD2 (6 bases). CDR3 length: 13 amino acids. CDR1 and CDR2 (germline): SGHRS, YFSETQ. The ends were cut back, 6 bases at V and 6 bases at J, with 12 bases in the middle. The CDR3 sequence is CASNRLGAGELFF. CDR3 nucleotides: TGCGCCAGCAACCGACTAGGCGCCGGGGAGCTGTTTTTT.

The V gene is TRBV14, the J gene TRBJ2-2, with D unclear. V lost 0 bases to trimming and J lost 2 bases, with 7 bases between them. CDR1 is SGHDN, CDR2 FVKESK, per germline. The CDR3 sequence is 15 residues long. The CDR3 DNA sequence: TGTGCCAGCAGCCAAGATCGCGGTAACACCGGGGAGCTGTTTTTT. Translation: CASSQDRGNTGELFF.

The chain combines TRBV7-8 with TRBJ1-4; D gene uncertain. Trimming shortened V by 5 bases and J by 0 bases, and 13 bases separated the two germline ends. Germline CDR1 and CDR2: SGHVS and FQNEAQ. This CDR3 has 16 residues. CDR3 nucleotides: TGTGCCAGCAGCCCGACAACGGTTGCAACTAATGAAAAACTGTTTTTT. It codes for CASSPTTVATNEKLFF.

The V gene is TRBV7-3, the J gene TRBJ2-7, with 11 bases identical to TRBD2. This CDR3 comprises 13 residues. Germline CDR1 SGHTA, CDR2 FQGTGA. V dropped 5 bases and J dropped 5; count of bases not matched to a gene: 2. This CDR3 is CASSQGLADEQYF. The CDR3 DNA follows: TGTGCCAGCAGCCAGGGACTAGCGGACGAGCAGTACTTC.

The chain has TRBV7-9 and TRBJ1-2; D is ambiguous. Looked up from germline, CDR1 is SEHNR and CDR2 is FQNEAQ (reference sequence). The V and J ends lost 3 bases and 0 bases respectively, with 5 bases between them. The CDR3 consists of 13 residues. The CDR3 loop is CASSFTANYGYTF. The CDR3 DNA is TGTGCCAGCAGCTTCACAGCTAACTATGGCTACACCTTC.

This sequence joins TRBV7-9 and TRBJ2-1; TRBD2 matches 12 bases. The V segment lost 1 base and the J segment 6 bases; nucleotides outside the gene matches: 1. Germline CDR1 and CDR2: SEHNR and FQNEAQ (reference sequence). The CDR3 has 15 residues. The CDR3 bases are TGTGCCAGCAGCTTAGAACTAGCGGGGGGCAATGAGCAGTTCTTC. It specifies CASSLELAGGNEQFF.

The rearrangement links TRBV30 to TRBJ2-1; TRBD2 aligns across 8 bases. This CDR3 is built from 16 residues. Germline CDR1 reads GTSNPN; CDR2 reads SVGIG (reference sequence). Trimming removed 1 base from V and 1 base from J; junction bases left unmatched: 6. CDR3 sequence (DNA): TGTGCCTGGAGTGCATCGACTAGCGAGTCCTACAATGAGCAGTTCTTC. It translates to CAWSASTSESYNEQFF.

The CDR3 loop is CASSPRQGSFYEQYF. The CDR3 DNA sequence: TGTGCCAGCAGCCCCAGACAGGGATCCTTCTACGAGCAGTACTTC. The chain joins TRBV11-3 to TRBJ2-7; 7 bases line up with TRBD1. The CDR3 has 15 residues. CDR1 is SGHNT and CDR2 is YENEEA in the germline V gene. After removal of 5 bases from V and 3 bases from J, the junction contained 10 bases not matched to a gene.

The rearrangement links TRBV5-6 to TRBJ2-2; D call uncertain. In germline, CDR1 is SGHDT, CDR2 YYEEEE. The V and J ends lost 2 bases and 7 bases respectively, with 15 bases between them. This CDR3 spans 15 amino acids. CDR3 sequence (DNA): TGTGCCAGCAGCTTCCTCGCGGTGTGGCGCGGGGAGCTGTTTTTT. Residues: CASSFLAVWRGELFF.

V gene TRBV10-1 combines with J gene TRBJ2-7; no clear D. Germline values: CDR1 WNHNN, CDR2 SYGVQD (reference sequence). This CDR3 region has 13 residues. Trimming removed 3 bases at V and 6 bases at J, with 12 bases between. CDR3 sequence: CASSDAPSSEQYF. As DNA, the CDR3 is TGCGCCAGCAGTGACGCCCCGTCTAGCGAGCAGTACTTC.

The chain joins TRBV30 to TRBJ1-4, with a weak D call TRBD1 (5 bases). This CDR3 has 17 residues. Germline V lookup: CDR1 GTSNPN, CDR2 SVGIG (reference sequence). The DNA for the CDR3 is TGTGCAGCGCCAGGGAAGGCAGAAGGAGCAACTAATGAAAAACTGTTTTTT. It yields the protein CAAPGKAEGATNEKLFF. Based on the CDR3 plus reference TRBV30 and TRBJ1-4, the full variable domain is SQTIHQWPATLVQPVGSPLSLECTVEGTSNPNLYWYRQAAGRGLQLLFYSVGIGQISSEVPQNLSASRPQDRQFILSSKKLLLSDSGFYLCAAPGKAEGATNEKLFFGSGTQLSVL.

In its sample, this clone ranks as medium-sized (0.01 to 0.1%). The CDR3 sequence is CASSEFGLAGTLGNEQFF. CDR3 in DNA: TGCGCCAGCAGTGAATTCGGACTAGCGGGGACCTTGGGTAATGAGCAGTTCTTC. The gene calls are TRBV10-1 and TRBJ2-1; 12 bases line up with TRBD2. Germline V gene sequence: CDR1 WNHNN, CDR2 SYGVQD (reference sequence). CDR3 length equals 18 residues. The V segment lost 3 bases and the J segment 7 bases; nucleotides outside the gene matches: 13.

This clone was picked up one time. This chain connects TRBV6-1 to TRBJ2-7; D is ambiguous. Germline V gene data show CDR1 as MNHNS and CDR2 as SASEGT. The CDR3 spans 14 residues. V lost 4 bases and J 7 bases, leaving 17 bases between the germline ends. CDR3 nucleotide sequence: TGTGCCAGCAGTGTAACAGCCCAGAAACCGGAGCAGTACTTC. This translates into CASSVTAQKPEQYF.

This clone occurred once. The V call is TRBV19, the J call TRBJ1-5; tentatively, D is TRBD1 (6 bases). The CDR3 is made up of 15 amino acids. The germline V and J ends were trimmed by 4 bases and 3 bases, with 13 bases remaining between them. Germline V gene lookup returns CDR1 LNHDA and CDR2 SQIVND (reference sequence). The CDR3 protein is CASSSWAGDNQPQHF. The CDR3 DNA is TGTGCCAGTAGTAGCTGGGCAGGGGACAATCAGCCCCAGCATTTT.

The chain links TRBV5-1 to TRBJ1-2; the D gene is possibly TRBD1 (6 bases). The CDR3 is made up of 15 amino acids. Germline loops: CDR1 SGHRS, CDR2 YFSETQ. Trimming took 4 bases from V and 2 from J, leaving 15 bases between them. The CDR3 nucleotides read TGCGCCAGCAGCCCCTTTGACAGGAAAAACTATGGCTACACCTTC. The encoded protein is CASSPFDRKNYGYTF.

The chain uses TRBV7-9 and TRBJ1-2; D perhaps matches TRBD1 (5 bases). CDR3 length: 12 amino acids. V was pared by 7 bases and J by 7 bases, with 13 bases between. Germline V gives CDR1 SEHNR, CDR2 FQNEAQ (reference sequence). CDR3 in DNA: TGTGCCAGCACCTTCGGGGGAGTTGGCTACACCTTC. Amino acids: CASTFGGVGYTF.

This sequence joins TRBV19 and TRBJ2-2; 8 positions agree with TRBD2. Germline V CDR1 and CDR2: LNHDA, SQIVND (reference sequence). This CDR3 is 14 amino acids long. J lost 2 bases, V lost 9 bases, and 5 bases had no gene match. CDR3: CASALAGNTGELFF. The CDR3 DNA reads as TGTGCCAGCGCCCTAGCGGGCAACACCGGGGAGCTGTTTTTT.

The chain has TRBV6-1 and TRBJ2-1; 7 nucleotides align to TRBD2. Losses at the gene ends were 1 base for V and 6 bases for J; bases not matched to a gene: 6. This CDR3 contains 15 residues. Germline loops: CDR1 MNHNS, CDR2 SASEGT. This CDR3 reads CASSEGLAAINEQFF. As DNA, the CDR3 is TGTGCCAGCAGTGAAGGCCTAGCGGCTATCAATGAGCAGTTCTTC.

In DNA form, the CDR3 reads TGTGCCAGCTACTGGGGACAATCAAACACTGAAGCTTTCTTT. This sequence encodes CASYWGQSNTEAFF. V is TRBV28 and J is TRBJ1-1; weak D call: TRBD1 (6 bases). This CDR3 is built from 14 residues. Germline CDR1 MDHEN, CDR2 SYDVKM. V was trimmed by 8 bases and J by 2 bases, leaving 15 bases between them.

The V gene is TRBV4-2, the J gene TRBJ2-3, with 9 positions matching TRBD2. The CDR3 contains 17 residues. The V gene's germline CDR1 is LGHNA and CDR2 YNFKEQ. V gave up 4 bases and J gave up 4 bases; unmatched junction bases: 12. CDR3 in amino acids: CASSRNIGGGGPDTQYF. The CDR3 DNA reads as TGTGCCAGCAGCCGGAACATAGGCGGGGGGGGGCCAGATACGCAGTATTTT.

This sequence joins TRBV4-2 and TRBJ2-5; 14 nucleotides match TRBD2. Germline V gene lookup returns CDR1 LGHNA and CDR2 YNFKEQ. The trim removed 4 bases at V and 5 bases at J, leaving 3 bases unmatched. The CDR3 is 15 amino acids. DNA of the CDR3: TGTGCCAGCAGCCCCGGGACTAGCGGGAGTGAGACCCAGTACTTC. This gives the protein CASSPGTSGSETQYF.

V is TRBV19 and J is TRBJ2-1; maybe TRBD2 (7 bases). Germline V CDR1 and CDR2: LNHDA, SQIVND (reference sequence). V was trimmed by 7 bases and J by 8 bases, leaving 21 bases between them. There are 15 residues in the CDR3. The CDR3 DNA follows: TGTGCCAGTACTTCAGAGGGGGGGTCTCACGATGAGCAGTTCTTC. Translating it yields CASTSEGGSHDEQFF.